The 26 T cell receptor beta chains below come from one sample, sequenced in a study of blood T cell repertoires in COVID-19. This table comes from immunoSEQ multiplex PCR, and its TCRdb copy is limited to in-frame clones, with some not included. The sample holds roughly 250,000 clones, more than 75% seen once. Sequencing was done on a sample of peripheral blood. These receptors all stem from a man aged 35 to 55 with acute or convalescent COVID-19.

The V and J genes are TRBV6-5 and TRBJ2-1, with D possibly TRBD1 on 5 matching bases. CDR3 length: 15 amino acids. Germline CDR1 is MNHEY and CDR2 is SVGAGI. V lost 7 bases, J lost 6 bases, and 19 bases lay in between. CDR3: CASTAPTGVPNEQFF. In DNA, the CDR3 is TGTGCCAGCACCGCACCTACAGGAGTTCCCAATGAGCAGTTCTTC.

A word on this clone: The sample carries other DNA sequences with the same CDR3. The chain is built from TRBV5-1 and TRBJ1-1, with D possibly matching TRBD1 (5 bases). V was shortened by 0 bases and J by 1 base, with 7 bases between the two germline ends. CDR1 and CDR2 (germline): SGHRS, YFSETQ. The CDR3 extends over 14 amino acids. The CDR3 DNA follows: TGCGCCAGCAGCTTGGTCGGGGGGAACACTGAAGCTTTCTTT. Residues: CASSLVGGNTEAFF.

V usage is TRBV30 and J usage is TRBJ2-3, with 9 bases lining up with TRBD2. The CDR3 runs 15 residues. CDR1 and CDR2 (germline): GTSNPN, SVGIG (reference sequence). The V and J ends lost 2 bases and 1 base, in that order; junction bases with no gene match: 4. The CDR3 loop is CAWSPQRGGTDTQYF. CDR3 bases: TGTGCCTGGAGTCCCCAGCGGGGGGGCACAGATACGCAGTATTTT.

This rearrangement joins TRBV9 to TRBJ1-6, with D maybe TRBD1 (6 bases). V was shortened by 4 bases and J by 9 bases, with 17 bases between the two germline ends. The CDR3 consists of 15 residues. Germline V lookup: CDR1 SGDLS, CDR2 YYNGEE. The CDR3 DNA reads as TGTGCCAGCAGCCTGCTTCCGGGCAGGGGTTCACCCCTCCACTTT. Amino acid sequence: CASSLLPGRGSPLHF.

This chain uses TRBV6-5 with TRBJ2-7; 7 nucleotides agree with TRBD1. CDR1 is MNHEY, CDR2 SVGAGI, per germline. CDR3 length: 15 residues. Unmatched junction bases numbered 11, after V lost 5 bases and J lost 4 bases. The CDR3 sequence is CASSTPRDRLYEQYF. In nucleotides, the CDR3 is TGTGCCAGCAGTACCCCCCGGGACAGACTATACGAGCAGTACTTC.

This chain links TRBV11-2 with TRBJ2-2, with a possible D match to TRBD2 (5 bases). Per the germline V gene, CDR1 is SGHAT and CDR2 is FQNNGV. This CDR3 comprises 13 residues. The CDR3 is CADGKDHTGELFF. The CDR3 nucleotides read TGTGCAGACGGGAAGGACCACACCGGGGAGCTGTTTTTT.

V and J are TRBV19 and TRBJ1-1; 11 positions agree with TRBD1. This CDR3 has 14 residues. The trim removed 4 bases at V and 5 bases at J, leaving 3 bases unmatched. Looked up from germline, CDR1 is LNHDA and CDR2 is SQIVND (reference sequence). CDR3 protein: CASSRDRGITEAFF. The CDR3 nucleotides are TGTGCCAGTAGTAGGGACAGGGGGATTACTGAAGCTTTCTTT.

The chain links TRBV5-5 to TRBJ2-7; the D is unclear. Between the trimmed V and J ends, which lost 4 bases and 2 bases, there was a span of 13 bases. The CDR3 runs 14 residues. In germline, CDR1 is SGHKS, CDR2 YYEKEE (reference sequence). The CDR3 DNA follows: TGTGCCAGCAGCCGGTCGGGTGGCACCTACGAGCAGTACTTC. Protein: CASSRSGGTYEQYF.

The chain combines TRBV4-1 with TRBJ2-3; possibly TRBD2 for D (6 bases). The CDR3 covers 17 residues. The germline gives CDR1 MGHRA, CDR2 YSYEKL. Trimming shortened V by 0 bases and J by 7 bases, and 20 bases separated the two germline ends. The CDR3: CASSQEEAERVSNTQYF. As DNA, the CDR3 is TGCGCCAGCAGCCAAGAAGAGGCGGAGCGGGTGTCCAATACGCAGTATTTT.

This chain joins TRBV4-1 and TRBJ1-2, with 7 bases that match TRBD1. Germline-derived CDR1 and CDR2 are MGHRA and YSYEKL. Trimming at V came to 1 base and at J to 7 bases, leaving 12 bases not matched to a gene. The CDR3 consists of 16 residues. The DNA of the CDR3 is TGCGCCAGCAGCCAAGGGTATGAGGGGGCTATAGGTGGCTACACCTTC. It codes for CASSQGYEGAIGGYTF.

This clone was counted between two and nine times. V is TRBV5-4 and J is TRBJ1-2, with TRBD1 matching over 7 bases. There are 13 residues in the CDR3. The V gene's germline CDR1 is SGHNT and CDR2 YYREEE (reference sequence). After removal of 4 bases from V and 7 bases from J, the junction contained 7 bases not matched to a gene. In DNA, the CDR3 is TGTGCCAGCAGCCAGACAGGGACTTCTGGCTACACCTTC. It yields the protein CASSQTGTSGYTF. Full variable domain (outside the CDR3, taken from reference TRBV5-4 and TRBJ1-2): ETGVTQSPTHLIKTRGQQVTLRCSSQSGHNTVSWYQQALGQGPQFIFQYYREEENGRGNFPPRFSGLQFPNYSSELNVNALELDDSALYLCASSQTGTSGYTFGSGTRLTVV.

The rearrangement uses TRBV30 and TRBJ1-6, with 9 nucleotides matching TRBD1. After removal of 5 bases from V and 9 bases from J, the junction contained 5 bases not matched to a gene. The length of the CDR3 is 13 residues. Germline loops: CDR1 GTSNPN, CDR2 SVGIG (reference sequence). CDR3 in amino acids: CAWGMDRGSPLHF. In DNA form, the CDR3 reads TGTGCCTGGGGAATGGACAGGGGTTCACCCCTCCACTTT.

The V call is TRBV7-2, the J call TRBJ2-5; the D gene is possibly TRBD1 (6 bases). This CDR3 has 15 amino acids. Germline CDR1 reads SGHTA; CDR2 reads FQGNSA. Deletions cut 5 bases from V and 7 bases from J, with 20 bases between. The CDR3 region has the DNA TGTGCCAGCAGCCTCCGGGACAAGAGTAGGAGGACCCAGTACTTC. Its protein product is CASSLRDKSRRTQYF.

The chain couples TRBV7-3 to TRBJ2-3, with 12 bases lining up with TRBD2. The length of the CDR3 is 16 residues. Losses at the gene ends were 2 bases for V and 6 bases for J; bases not matched to a gene: 6. Germline loops: CDR1 SGHTA, CDR2 FQGTGA. Here the CDR3 reads CASSLGTSGRLDTQYF. The CDR3 DNA reads as TGTGCCAGCAGCTTAGGGACTAGCGGGCGACTGGATACGCAGTATTTT.

The rearrangement uses TRBV5-6 and TRBJ1-5, with a weak D call TRBD1 (6 bases). V shed 1 base and J shed 5 bases, with 7 bases lying between them. Germline CDR1 and CDR2: SGHDT and YYEEEE. This CDR3 region has 13 residues. DNA of the CDR3: TGTGCCAGCAGCTTGCAGGGGTATCAGCCCCAGCATTTT. Amino acids: CASSLQGYQPQHF. Complete variable domain (other parts from reference TRBV5-6 and TRBJ1-5): DAGVTQSPTHLIKTRGQQVTLRCSPKSGHDTVSWYQQALGQGPQFIFQYYEEEERQRGNFPDRFSGHQFPNYSSELNVNALLLGDSALYLCASSLQGYQPQHFGDGTRLSIL.

This clone was recorded once. The chain links TRBV11-2 to TRBJ1-1; D is ambiguous. Per germline, CDR1 SGHAT and CDR2 FQNNGV. The V gene lost 1 base and the J gene lost 4 bases, with 10 bases spanning the gap. The CDR3 runs to 14 residues. The chain's CDR3 is CASSLAGGSTEAFF. As DNA, the CDR3 is TGTGCCAGCAGCTTAGCAGGTGGTAGCACTGAAGCTTTCTTT.

The V call is TRBV3-1 (or the pseudogene TRBV3-2), the J call TRBJ1-2; possible D gene TRBD1, 5 bases. CDR1 is LGHDT and CDR2 is YNNKEL in the germline V gene (reference sequence). The length of the CDR3 is 14 residues. V lost 4 bases, J lost 2 bases, and 11 bases lay in between. The CDR3 sequence is CASSLLTENYGYTF. The CDR3 nucleotides are TGTGCCAGCAGCCTACTGACAGAGAACTATGGCTACACCTTC.

This chain links TRBV5-6 with TRBJ1-2, with D perhaps matching TRBD1 (5 bases). This CDR3 spans 17 amino acids. V was pared by 0 bases and J by 4 bases, with 19 bases between. CDR1 and CDR2 from the germline V gene are SGHDT and YYEEEE. CDR3 region: CASSLAFRDSVSYGYTF. The DNA for the CDR3 is TGTGCCAGCAGCTTGGCCTTTCGGGACTCGGTATCCTATGGCTACACCTTC.

The V and J genes are TRBV6-1 and TRBJ1-2; TRBD1 aligns across 7 bases. CDR3 length: 17 residues. The V gene end was trimmed by 4 bases and the J gene end by 8 bases; junction bases not matched to a gene: 19. Germline V gene sequence: CDR1 MNHNS, CDR2 SASEGT. CDR3 region: CASSGTRIFGTELGYTF. The CDR3, as DNA: TGTGCCAGCAGTGGTACACGTATTTTCGGGACAGAGTTAGGCTACACCTTC.

The V gene is TRBV15, the J gene TRBJ1-6, with 10 bases aligning to TRBD1. The CDR3 totals 16 residues. The V segment lost 0 bases and the J segment 9 bases; nucleotides outside the gene matches: 5. Germline V gives CDR1 LNHNV, CDR2 YYDKDF (reference sequence). This CDR3 is CATSRDLGTGVSPLHF. DNA of the CDR3: TGTGCCACCAGCAGAGATCTTGGGACAGGGGTTTCACCCCTCCACTTT. Complete variable domain (other parts from reference TRBV15 and TRBJ1-6): DAMVIQNPRYQVTQFGKPVTLSCSQTLNHNVMYWYQQKSSQAPKLLFHYYDKDFNNEADTPDNFQSRRPNTSFCFLDIRSPGLGDTAMYLCATSRDLGTGVSPLHFGNGTRLTVT.

The chain uses TRBV6-4 and TRBJ2-2, with TRBD1 as a possible D gene (5 bases). Between the trimmed V and J ends, which lost 4 bases and 6 bases, there was a span of 9 bases. CDR3 length: 13 residues. The germline V gene has CDR1 MRHNA and CDR2 SNTAGT. CDR3: CASSAQGSGELFF. Here the CDR3 DNA reads TGTGCCAGCAGTGCGCAGGGTTCCGGGGAGCTGTTTTTT.

The chain combines TRBV3-1 (or the pseudogene TRBV3-2) with TRBJ1-2, with a possible D match to TRBD1 (5 bases). Germline V lookup: CDR1 LGHDT, CDR2 YNNKEL (reference sequence). The length of the CDR3 is 15 residues. Trimming pared 0 bases from V and 2 bases from J, leaving 10 bases between. The CDR3 spells CASSQDRVGNYGYTF. The DNA for the CDR3 is TGTGCCAGCAGCCAAGACAGGGTGGGGAACTATGGCTACACCTTC.

The CDR3 sequence is CASSSSGSQPQHF. For the CDR3, the DNA is TGTGCCAGCAGTTCGTCTGGGAGTCAGCCCCAGCATTTT. V usage is TRBV12-3 or TRBV12-4 and J usage is TRBJ1-5; D gene ambiguous. The CDR3 runs 13 residues. V was shortened by 4 bases and J by 6 bases, with 10 bases between the two germline ends.

The sample holds a few counts of this clone. The chain joins TRBV2 to TRBJ1-1, with D unclear. Germline V gene data show CDR1 as SNHLY and CDR2 as FYNNEI. The CDR3 is 13 residues long. The V end lost 4 bases, the J end lost 3 bases, and 9 bases lay between the germline ends. For the CDR3, the DNA is TGTGCCAGCAGTGTGGAGGGTGACACTGAAGCTTTCTTT. Amino acids: CASSVEGDTEAFF.

This chain uses TRBV12-3 or TRBV12-4 with TRBJ2-7; D possibly corresponds to TRBD1 (5 bases). CDR3 length equals 13 residues. With 4 bases removed from V and 3 bases from J, the gap between germline ends came to 10 bases. The CDR3 DNA reads TGTGCCAGCAGTTCAGGGCGCTTCTACGAGCAGTACTTC. Its protein is CASSSGRFYEQYF.

The chain's CDR3 is CASSETDYGYTF. CDR3 sequence (DNA): TGTGCCAGCAGTGAAACAGACTATGGCTACACCTTC. The J gene is TRBJ1-2, the V gene TRBV25-1; the D is unclear. V was shortened by 2 bases and J by 3 bases, with 4 bases between the two germline ends. There are 12 residues in the CDR3. In germline, CDR1 is MGHDK, CDR2 SYGVNS.